The 20 T cell receptor beta chains in this list originate from one sample, sequenced in a study of blood T cell repertoires in COVID-19. Only in-frame clones appear in the TCRdb table, and some are missing; sequencing was by immunoSEQ multiplex PCR. The sample shows 150,000 to 200,000 clones, 85% of them seen only once. Specimen: peripheral blood. The source of these receptors is a human donor with acute or convalescent COVID-19. The donor label of this sample is uncertain.

CDR3 residues: CASSFARPTEAFF. CDR3 nucleotide sequence: TGTGCCAGCAGTTTTGCCAGGCCTACTGAAGCTTTCTTT. The rearrangement links TRBV12-3 or TRBV12-4 to TRBJ1-1, with unresolved D. CDR3 length: 13 residues. V dropped 3 bases and J dropped 5 bases, with 10 bases sitting between them.

The chain combines TRBV6-2 or TRBV6-3 with TRBJ2-7; 7 positions match TRBD1. The CDR3 is made up of 14 amino acids. V lost 5 bases to trimming and J lost 4 bases; unmatched junction nucleotides: 8. From germline, CDR1 is MNHEY and CDR2 SVGEGT. CDR3: CASSPTTGLYEQYF. CDR3 coding DNA: TGTGCCAGCAGTCCAACGACAGGGTTGTACGAGCAGTACTTC.

The rearrangement joins TRBV3-1 (or the pseudogene TRBV3-2) to TRBJ1-1, with a tentative D call TRBD1 (5 bases). Germline V gene lookup returns CDR1 LGHDT and CDR2 YNNKEL (reference sequence). V was pared by 0 bases and J by 11 bases, with 16 bases between. This CDR3 is 14 amino acids long. The CDR3 DNA follows: TGTGCCAGCAGCCAAGAGTCAGTTCGGGGGAGCGCTTTCTTT. Translating gives CASSQESVRGSAFF.

The genes are TRBV6-5 and TRBJ1-1, with 10 bases fitting TRBD1. The V and J ends lost 6 bases and 2 bases, in that order; junction bases with no gene match: 6. The CDR3 is 15 residues long. Germline values: CDR1 MNHEY, CDR2 SVGAGI. This CDR3 reads CASRMGDRGNTEAFF. CDR3 coding DNA: TGTGCCAGCAGGATGGGGGACAGGGGCAACACTGAAGCTTTCTTT.

The rearrangement uses TRBV3-1 (or the pseudogene TRBV3-2) and TRBJ2-2, with no clear D. This CDR3 comprises 15 residues. Germline values: CDR1 LGHDT, CDR2 YNNKEL (reference sequence). The V end lost 4 bases, the J end lost 0 bases, and 9 bases lay between the germline ends. CDR3 in amino acids: CASSRRVANTGELFF. The CDR3 region has the DNA TGTGCCAGCAGCCGAAGAGTAGCGAACACCGGGGAGCTGTTTTTT.

The chain joins TRBV4-2 to TRBJ1-2; 8 bases map to TRBD1. The ends lost 1 base at V and 7 bases at J; junction bases unmatched: 8. The CDR3 is made up of 15 amino acids. From germline, CDR1 is LGHNA and CDR2 YNFKEQ. The CDR3 coding sequence is TGTGCCAGCAGCCAAGTCGGGCAGGGGGCCGGTGGCTACACCTTC. Amino acids: CASSQVGQGAGGYTF.

The V gene is TRBV7-8, the J gene TRBJ2-1, with 8 nucleotides matching TRBD2. The trim removed 2 bases at V and 1 base at J, leaving 4 bases unmatched. The CDR3 is 16 amino acids. Looked up from germline, CDR1 is SGHVS and CDR2 is FQNEAQ. The CDR3 loop is CASSLNPGGSYNEQFF. The CDR3, as DNA: TGTGCCAGCAGCTTAAACCCGGGGGGGTCCTACAATGAGCAGTTCTTC.

The chain employs TRBV10-2 and TRBJ1-5; TRBD1 is a possible D gene (5 bases). Trimming removed 8 bases from V and 5 bases from J, with 22 bases in between. The germline CDR1 and CDR2 sequences are WSHSY and SAAADI. CDR3 length: 16 amino acids. The CDR3 DNA reads as TGCGCCAGCGGGGGGTGGGGGAAGAAGTCCGATCAGCCCCAGCATTTT. The encoded protein is CASGGWGKKSDQPQHF.

This clone was seen once. The rearrangement links TRBV2 to TRBJ2-7; D gene unclear. The ends were cut back, 2 bases at V and 3 bases at J, with 23 bases in the middle. Germline V lookup: CDR1 SNHLY, CDR2 FYNNEI. This CDR3 has 18 residues. In DNA, the CDR3 is TGTGCCAGCAGTGAATATTCCTGGTTGCAGGCGATAGACTACGAGCAGTACTTC. It translates to CASSEYSWLQAIDYEQYF.

The rearrangement links TRBV9 to TRBJ2-2, with 8 bases aligning to TRBD1. This CDR3 comprises 14 residues. V was clipped by 3 bases and J by 6 bases; unmatched bases: 4. CDR1 and CDR2 from the germline V gene are SGDLS and YYNGEE. The CDR3 spells CASSDRGIAGELFF. In nucleotides, the CDR3 is TGTGCCAGCAGCGACAGGGGGATAGCCGGGGAGCTGTTTTTT.

The rearrangement joins TRBV6-6 to TRBJ1-3; D possibly corresponds to TRBD1 (5 bases). The CDR3 runs to 15 residues. CDR1 and CDR2 from the germline V gene are MNHNY and SVGAGI (reference sequence). Between the trimmed V and J ends, which lost 0 bases and 7 bases, there was a span of 13 bases. This CDR3 is CASSYSMGGGNTIYF. For the CDR3, the DNA is TGTGCCAGCAGTTACTCCATGGGGGGAGGTAACACCATATATTTT.

V usage is TRBV6-5 and J usage is TRBJ1-1; 7 nucleotides align to TRBD1. The CDR3 spans 13 residues. CDR1 MNHEY and CDR2 SVGAGI come from the germline V gene. V lost 6 bases to trimming and J lost 0 bases; unmatched junction nucleotides: 1. The CDR3 protein is CASRGQMNTEAFF. CDR3 in DNA: TGTGCCAGCAGGGGACAGATGAACACTGAAGCTTTCTTT.

This sequence joins TRBV27 and TRBJ1-1, with D uncertain. The germline V and J ends were trimmed by 4 bases and 0 bases, with 6 bases remaining between them. Germline V gene data show CDR1 as MNHEY and CDR2 as SMNVEV (reference sequence). The CDR3 is 13 residues long. CDR3 protein: CASSSRMNTEAFF. CDR3 nucleotides: TGTGCCAGCAGTTCGCGTATGAACACTGAAGCTTTCTTT.

DNA for the CDR3: TGTGCCAGTAGTACGTTAGGACAGTCCGGATCCGAGCCCCAGCATTTT. Translating gives CASSTLGQSGSEPQHF. The J gene is TRBJ1-5, the V gene TRBV19; TRBD1 might be the D (6 bases). Per germline, CDR1 LNHDA and CDR2 SQIVND (reference sequence). There are 16 residues in the CDR3. Between the trimmed V and J ends, which lost 4 bases and 8 bases, there was a span of 21 bases.

The chain has TRBV10-3 and TRBJ1-5, with a possible D match to TRBD1 (6 bases). Germline CDR1 reads ENHRY; CDR2 reads SYGVKD. The CDR3 sequence is 14 residues long. With 4 bases removed from V and 4 bases from J, the gap between germline ends came to 11 bases. The CDR3 loop is CAISAQQGNQPQHF. CDR3 sequence (DNA): TGTGCCATCAGTGCCCAACAGGGTAATCAGCCCCAGCATTTT.

The rearrangement uses TRBV11-3 and TRBJ2-5; TRBD2 might be the D (6 bases). Trimming pared 2 bases from V and 11 bases from J, leaving 9 bases between. CDR1 SGHNT and CDR2 YENEEA come from the germline V gene. The CDR3 is 11 residues long. This chain's CDR3 is CASSLLREQYF. In DNA form, the CDR3 reads TGTGCCAGCAGCTTACTACGGGAGCAGTACTTC. Combining the CDR3 with reference TRBV11-3 and TRBJ2-5 gives the whole variable domain EAGVVQSPRYKIIEKKQPVAFWCNPISGHNTLYWYLQNLGQGPELLIRYENEEAVDDSQLPKDRFSAERLKGVDSTLKIQPAELGDSAVYLCASSLLREQYFGPGTRLLVL.

This chain links TRBV5-1 with TRBJ2-7, with 9 positions matching TRBD1. The CDR3 totals 14 residues. Germline assignment: CDR1 SGHRS and CDR2 YFSETQ. V was pared by 7 bases and J by 4 bases, with 9 bases of the junction left unmatched. The CDR3 region has the DNA TGCGCCAGCTCCCAACAGGGGGCTCTATACGAGCAGTACTTC. It is translated as CASSQQGALYEQYF.

This sequence joins TRBV19 and TRBJ1-6, with D perhaps TRBD1 (5 bases). There are 14 residues in the CDR3. V was trimmed by 6 bases and J by 4 bases, leaving 10 bases between them. From germline, CDR1 is LNHDA and CDR2 SQIVND (reference sequence). CDR3 loop: CASRDSTYNSPLHF. CDR3 nucleotide sequence: TGTGCCAGTAGAGACAGCACTTATAATTCACCCCTCCACTTT.

As DNA, the CDR3 is TGTGCCAGCAGCTTAGCAACAGGGGGTTTAAGTGAGCAGTTCTTC. Encoded protein: CASSLATGGLSEQFF. V and J are TRBV7-2 and TRBJ2-1; 8 nucleotides match TRBD1. Germline CDR1 SGHTA, CDR2 FQGNSA. The length of the CDR3 is 15 residues. V lost 0 bases and J lost 9; bases outside the gene matches: 7.

The chain has TRBV27 and TRBJ2-3; TRBD2 is a possible D gene (5 bases). V was shortened by 4 bases and J by 2 bases, with 10 bases between the two germline ends. The CDR3 totals 14 residues. Germline V lookup: CDR1 MNHEY, CDR2 SMNVEV (reference sequence). CDR3 residues: CASSSGLPTDTQYF. The CDR3, as DNA: TGTGCCAGCAGTTCCGGACTTCCCACAGATACGCAGTATTTT.